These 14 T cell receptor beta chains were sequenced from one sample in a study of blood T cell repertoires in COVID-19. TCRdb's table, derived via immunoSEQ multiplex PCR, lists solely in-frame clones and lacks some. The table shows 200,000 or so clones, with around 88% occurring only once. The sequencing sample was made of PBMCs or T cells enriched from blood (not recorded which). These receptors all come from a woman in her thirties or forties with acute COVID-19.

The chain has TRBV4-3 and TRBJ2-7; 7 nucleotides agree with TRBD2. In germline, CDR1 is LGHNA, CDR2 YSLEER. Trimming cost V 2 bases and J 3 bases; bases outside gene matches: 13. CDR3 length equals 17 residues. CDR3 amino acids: CASSQNGTNSLCYEQYV. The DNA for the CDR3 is TGCGCCAGCAGCCAAAACGGGACTAACAGTCTTTGCTACGAGCAGTACGTC.

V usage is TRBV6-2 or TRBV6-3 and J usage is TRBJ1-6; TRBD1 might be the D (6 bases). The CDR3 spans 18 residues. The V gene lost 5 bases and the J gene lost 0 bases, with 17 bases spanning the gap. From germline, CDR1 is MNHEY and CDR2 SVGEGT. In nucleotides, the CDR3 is TGTGCCAGCAGTCGCCCGGACAGCCTCAGCTCCTATAATTCACCCCTCCACTTT. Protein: CASSRPDSLSSYNSPLHF.

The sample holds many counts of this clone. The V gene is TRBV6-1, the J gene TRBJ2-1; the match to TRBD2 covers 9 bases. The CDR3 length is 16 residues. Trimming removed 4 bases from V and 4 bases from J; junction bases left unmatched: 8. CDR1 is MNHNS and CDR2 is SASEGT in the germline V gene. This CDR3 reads CASSVAGTSFYNEQFF. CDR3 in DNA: TGTGCCAGCAGTGTTGCCGGGACTAGCTTTTACAATGAGCAGTTCTTC.

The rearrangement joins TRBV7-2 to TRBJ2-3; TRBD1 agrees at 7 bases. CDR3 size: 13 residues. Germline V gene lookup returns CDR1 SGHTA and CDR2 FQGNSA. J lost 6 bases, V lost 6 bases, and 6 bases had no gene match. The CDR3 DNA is TGTGCCAGCAGGTCGACAGGGACGGATACGCAGTATTTT. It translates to CASRSTGTDTQYF.

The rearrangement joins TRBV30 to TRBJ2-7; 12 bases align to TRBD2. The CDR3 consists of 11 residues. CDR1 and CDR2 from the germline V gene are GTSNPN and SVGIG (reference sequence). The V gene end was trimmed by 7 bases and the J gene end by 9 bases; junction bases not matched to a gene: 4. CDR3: CALLTSGRQYV. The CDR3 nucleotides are TGTGCCTTATTGACTAGCGGGAGGCAGTACGTC.

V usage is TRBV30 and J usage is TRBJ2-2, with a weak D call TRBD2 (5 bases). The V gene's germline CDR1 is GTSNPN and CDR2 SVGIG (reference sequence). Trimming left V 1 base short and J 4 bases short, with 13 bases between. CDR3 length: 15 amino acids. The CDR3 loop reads CAWSASPGGTGELFF. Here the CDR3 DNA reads TGTGCCTGGAGTGCATCGCCAGGAGGCACCGGGGAGCTGTTTTTT. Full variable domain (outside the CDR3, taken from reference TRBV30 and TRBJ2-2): SQTIHQWPATLVQPVGSPLSLECTVEGTSNPNLYWYRQAAGRGLQLLFYSVGIGQISSEVPQNLSASRPQDRQFILSSKKLLLSDSGFYLCAWSASPGGTGELFFGEGSRLTVL.

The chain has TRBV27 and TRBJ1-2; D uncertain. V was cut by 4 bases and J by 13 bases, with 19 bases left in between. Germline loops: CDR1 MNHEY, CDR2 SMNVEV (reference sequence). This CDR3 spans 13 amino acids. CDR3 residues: CASSSTGGRFGTF. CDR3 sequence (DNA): TGTGCCAGCAGTTCAACGGGAGGACGCTTTGGCACCTTC.

Here the CDR3 DNA reads TGTGCCAGCAGGCGTGACAGGGACAGGAGCTCCTACGAGCAGTACGTC. This gives the protein CASRRDRDRSSYEQYV. This chain connects TRBV5-4 to TRBJ2-7; 8 bases agree with TRBD1. Germline V gene sequence: CDR1 SGHNT, CDR2 YYREEE (reference sequence). The CDR3 runs to 16 residues. The J segment lost 0 bases and the V segment lost 5 bases, leaving 10 bases of the junction unmatched.

The CDR3 nucleotides read TGTGCCAGCAGCCTTGGGACAGGGGTAGGAGAAACTGAAGCTTTCTTT. It is translated as CASSLGTGVGETEAFF. The V gene is TRBV4-2, the J gene TRBJ1-1; 10 nucleotides align to TRBD1. Per the germline V gene, CDR1 is LGHNA and CDR2 is YNFKEQ. J lost 5 bases, V lost 4 bases, and 10 bases had no gene match. This CDR3 has 16 residues.

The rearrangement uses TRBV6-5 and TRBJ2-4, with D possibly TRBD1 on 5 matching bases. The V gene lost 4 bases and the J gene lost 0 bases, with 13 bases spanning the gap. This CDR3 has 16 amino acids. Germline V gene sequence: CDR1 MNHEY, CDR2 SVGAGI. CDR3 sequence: CASSFRDSLAKNIQYF. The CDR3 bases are TGTGCCAGCAGTTTCCGCGACAGTTTAGCCAAAAACATTCAGTACTTC.

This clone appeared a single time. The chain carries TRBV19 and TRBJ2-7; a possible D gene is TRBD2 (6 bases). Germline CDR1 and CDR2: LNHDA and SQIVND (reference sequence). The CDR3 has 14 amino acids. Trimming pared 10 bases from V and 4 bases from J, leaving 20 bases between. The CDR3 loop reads CATQRSTGLYEQYF. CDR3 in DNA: TGTGCCACCCAACGGTCGACGGGACTTTACGAGCAGTACTTC.

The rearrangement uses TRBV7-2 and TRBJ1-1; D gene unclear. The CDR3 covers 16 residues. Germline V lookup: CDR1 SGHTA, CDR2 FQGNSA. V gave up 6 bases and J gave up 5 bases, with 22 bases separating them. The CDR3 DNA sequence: TGTGCCAGCAGGGAGGACCTTACAGCATCCGGGACTGAAGCTTTCTTT. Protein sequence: CASREDLTASGTEAFF.

The CDR3 protein is CASSLGPRGRETQYF. As DNA, the CDR3 is TGTGCCAGCAGCTTAGGTCCGCGGGGAAGAGAGACCCAGTACTTC. The V and J genes are TRBV11-2 and TRBJ2-5; the D gene is possibly TRBD2 (6 bases). Trimming stripped 1 base from V and 4 bases from J, with 13 bases between. This CDR3 spans 15 amino acids. In germline, CDR1 is SGHAT, CDR2 FQNNGV.

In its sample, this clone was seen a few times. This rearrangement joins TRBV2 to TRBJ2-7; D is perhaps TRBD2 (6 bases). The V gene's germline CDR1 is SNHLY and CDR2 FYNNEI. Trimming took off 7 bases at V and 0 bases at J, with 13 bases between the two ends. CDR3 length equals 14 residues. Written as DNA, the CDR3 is TGTGCCAGCAACCGGGGCGGGGACTCCTACGAGCAGTACTTC. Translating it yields CASNRGGDSYEQYF.